The sequence of this TCR beta chain was determined in a study of blood T cell repertoires in COVID-19. Study-level background: PBMCs, B-cell-depleted T cells, or T cells provided the cDNA or gDNA that made up the material.

This table comes from immunoSEQ multiplex PCR, and its TCRdb copy is limited to in-frame clones, with some not included. In the table there are around 90,000 clones, around four fifths of which are singletons. The sequenced material came from peripheral blood. The sequence derives from a woman between 65 and 79 years old with active or convalescent COVID-19.

CDR3 protein: CASSLSPPGQGPPTDTQYF. The DNA for the CDR3 is TGTGCCAGCAGTTTATCCCCCCCCGGACAGGGCCCCCCCACAGATACGCAGTATTTT. The V and J genes are TRBV28 and TRBJ2-3, with 8 bases fitting TRBD1. The CDR3 has 19 amino acids. Germline lookup yields CDR1 MDHEN and CDR2 SYDVKM. V lost 1 base and J lost 2; bases outside the gene matches: 14.